A selection of T cell receptor beta chains follows, all from one sample in a study of cytomegalovirus exposure and HLA in healthy donors. Sequencing used immunoSEQ multiplex PCR; TCRdb keeps in-frame clones, though not all of them. The sample lists a few hundred thousand clones, 60% to 80% occurring once. Material for sequencing was PBMCs. These receptors all stem from a man between 18 and 29 years old in good health and CMV-seronegative. CDR3s include the opening cysteine and the closing phenylalanine or tryptophan. D genes are given only for firm matches. Size values are once, few and many counts, or a class for expanded clones, and some rows have none.

v_gene	len	abundance	j_gene	d_gene	CDR3nt	CDR3aa
TRBV6-5	14	NA	TRBJ2-7	NA	TGTGCCAGCACGGGCGGGGGCGGCTCCTACGAGCAGTACTTC	CASTGGGGSYEQYF
TRBV11-3	13	NA	TRBJ2-7	NA	TGTGCCAGCAGGCTAACAGTGGCCTACGAGCAGTACTTC	CASRLTVAYEQYF
TRBV6-6	16	NA	TRBJ2-2	NA	TGTGCCAGCAGTTACTTGCAGGGGGGGAACACCGGGGAGCTGTTTTTT	CASSYLQGGNTGELFF
TRBV11-1	15	NA	TRBJ2-7	TRBD1	TGTGCCAGCAGCTTTCCTGACAGGGGACTTGACGAGCAGTACTTC	CASSFPDRGLDEQYF
TRBV5-5	17	NA	TRBJ1-2	TRBD1	TGTGCCAGCAGCTTGGTGGACAGGGGGTATGCTAACTATGGCTACACCTTC	CASSLVDRGYANYGYTF
TRBV10-3	15	NA	TRBJ2-5	TRBD2	TGTGCCATCAGTGAGCGCGGGACTAACCAAGAGACCCAGTACTTC	CAISERGTNQETQYF
TRBV7-3	16	NA	TRBJ2-1	TRBD1	TGTGCCAGCAGCTCCCATGGACAGGGTTCCTACAATGAGCAGTTCTTC	CASSSHGQGSYNEQFF
TRBV19	13	few	TRBJ1-6	NA	TGTGCCAGTAGTTCGGACATAAATTCACCCCTCCACTTT	CASSSDINSPLHF
TRBV5-5	12	NA	TRBJ2-7	NA	TGTGCCAGCAGCTTGGACGGCTACGAGCAGTACTTC	CASSLDGYEQYF
TRBV6-5	13	NA	TRBJ1-6	NA	TGTGCCAGCAGTTACGTCGGGAATTCACCCCTCCACTTT	CASSYVGNSPLHF
TRBV28	14	NA	TRBJ1-1	NA	TGTGCCAGCAGTTTGAGGGCCGTGAACACTGAAGCTTTCTTT	CASSLRAVNTEAFF
TRBV14	16	NA	TRBJ2-5	NA	TGTGCCAGCAGCCGGACGGGACACTTGCTCCAAGAGACCCAGTACTTC	CASSRTGHLLQETQYF
TRBV30	14	NA	TRBJ2-3	TRBD1	TGTGCCTTGAGACAGGGAACTAGCACAGATACGCAGTATTTT	CALRQGTSTDTQYF
TRBV13	15	NA	TRBJ2-1	TRBD1	TGTGCCAGCAGCTCGTGGACAGGGTCGCGCAATGAGCAGTTCTTC	CASSSWTGSRNEQFF
TRBV7-2	15	few	TRBJ2-7	TRBD2	TGTGCCAGCAGCCCTCTAGCGGGGGTAACCTACGAGCAGTACTTC	CASSPLAGVTYEQYF
TRBV28	16	NA	TRBJ2-7	NA	TGTGCCAGCAGTTTATGGTCCGACAGGCCCCGGGACGAGCAGTACTTC	CASSLWSDRPRDEQYF
TRBV29-1	16	NA	TRBJ2-2	TRBD2	TGCAGCGTTGCGGGGGGGACTAGCGTCATCACCGGGGAGCTGTTTTTT	CSVAGGTSVITGELFF
TRBV7-9	15	once	TRBJ1-1	TRBD1	TGTGCCAGCAGCTCTGGACAGGGAATGAACACTGAAGCTTTCTTT	CASSSGQGMNTEAFF
TRBV11-1	13	NA	TRBJ2-3	NA	TGTGCCAGCAGCGGGGGGGCGGGAGATACGCAGTATTTT	CASSGGAGDTQYF
TRBV7-2	15	NA	TRBJ2-7	NA	TGTGCCAGCAGCCACGACGGGGGACTCCCCTACGAGCAGTACTTC	CASSHDGGLPYEQYF
TRBV4-2	16	NA	TRBJ2-7	TRBD2	TGTGCCAGCAGCCAAGAACCAAGAGCGGGGAGGTACGAGCAGTACTTC	CASSQEPRAGRYEQYF
TRBV7-2	15	NA	TRBJ2-7	TRBD1	TGTGCCAGCACCCCGGGACAGGGGGCTCAGGACGAGCAGTACTTC	CASTPGQGAQDEQYF
TRBV19	13	NA	TRBJ1-2	TRBD1	TGTGCCAGTCGGGACAGAACTAACTATGGCTACACCTTC	CASRDRTNYGYTF
TRBV13	16	NA	TRBJ1-2	NA	TGTGCCAGCAGCTCCGCCTTGGACAGTTCTAACTATGGCTACACCTTC	CASSSALDSSNYGYTF
TRBV30	16	NA	TRBJ2-7	TRBD2	TGTGCCTGGAGTGTAGCGGGAGGGATGAGCTCCTACGAGCAGTACTTC	CAWSVAGGMSSYEQYF
TRBV6-1	16	NA	TRBJ1-3	TRBD1	TGTGCCAGCAGTGAAGCAGGGACAGGGGCTGGAAACACCATATATTTT	CASSEAGTGAGNTIYF
TRBV5-6	14	NA	TRBJ1-2	NA	TGTGCCAGCAGCTTGGAGAGGTGGTTCGATGGCTACACCTTC	CASSLERWFDGYTF
TRBV27	13	NA	TRBJ2-3	NA	TGTGCCAGCAGAAAGACAGGTCCAGATACGCAGTATTTT	CASRKTGPDTQYF
TRBV2	11	many	TRBJ1-4	NA	TGTGCCAGCATGGATCAAGGGGTCCTGTTTTTT	CASMDQGVLFF
TRBV20-1	11	NA	TRBJ1-1	NA	TGCAGTGCTTTACAGAATCTTGAAGCTTTCTTT	CSALQNLEAFF
TRBV27	15	NA	TRBJ1-4	NA	TGTGCCAGCAGTCAAACAGGGTTGTCTAATGAAAAACTGTTTTTT	CASSQTGLSNEKLFF
TRBV19	17	NA	TRBJ2-6	NA	TGTGCCAGTAGTATAGTGGGCCAGGGCTCTGGGGCCAACGTCCTGACTTTC	CASSIVGQGSGANVLTF
TRBV2	13	few	TRBJ2-7	TRBD1	TGTGCCAGCAGGGGGACAGGGGCCTACGAGCAGTACTTC	CASRGTGAYEQYF
TRBV7-9	18	NA	TRBJ2-1	TRBD2	TGTGCCAGCAGCACCCTGACCGCTAGCGGACCCCGTAGTAATGAGCAGTTCTTC	CASSTLTASGPRSNEQFF
TRBV5-1	18	NA	TRBJ2-3	TRBD2	TGCGCCAGCAGCTTGGCCTCAGCGGGGGCATCTAGCACAGATACGCAGTATTTT	CASSLASAGASSTDTQYF
TRBV15	15	NA	TRBJ2-2	TRBD2	TGTGCCACCAGCAGAGGGGGGGGGAACACCGGGGAGCTGTTTTTT	CATSRGGGNTGELFF
TRBV7-6	16	few	TRBJ2-1	TRBD2	TGTGCCAGCAGGAGACTAGCGGGGATAGCCTACAATGAGCAGTTCTTC	CASRRLAGIAYNEQFF
TRBV13	15	few	TRBJ1-5	NA	TGTGCCAGCAGCTTAGGCCGGGGTGTCAATCAGCCCCAGCATTTT	CASSLGRGVNQPQHF
TRBV29-1	12	NA	TRBJ2-7	NA	TGCAGCGTTGAAGAGACAGGCTACGAGCAGTACTTC	CSVEETGYEQYF
TRBV10-3	22	NA	TRBJ2-4	TRBD2	TGTGCCATCAGTGAGGAGGCCCTACTACTAGCGGGGGGAGGTAAGGCCAAAAACATTCAGTACTTC	CAISEEALLLAGGGKAKNIQYF
TRBV30	13	NA	TRBJ1-2	TRBD1	TGTGCCGGGGTAGCAGGGGGGTTTAGGGGCTACACCTTC	CAGVAGGFRGYTF
TRBV7-9	15	NA	TRBJ1-5	NA	TGTGCCAGCAGCTTAGAGAATGCGGGAAATCAGCCCCAGCATTTT	CASSLENAGNQPQHF
TRBV30	15	NA	TRBJ2-1	TRBD1	TGTGCCTGGAGTGGGACAGGCCGGACCTACAATGAGCAGTTCTTC	CAWSGTGRTYNEQFF
TRBV6-5	15	NA	TRBJ2-7	TRBD2	TGTGCCAGCACTCGGACTAGCGGGAGCTCCTACGAGCAGTACTTC	CASTRTSGSSYEQYF